This note documents a single T cell receptor beta chain sequence. The specificity of this receptor is unknown. No base qualities exist here, and no much larger clone lies one base off it. What this sample's time point label stands for: progressive disease on ibrutinib. For TCR beta library preparation, approximately 2 micrograms of genomic DNA were extracted from the cryopreserved PBMCs. Longitudinal blood samples from CLL patients receiving ibrutinib monotherapy were subjected to high-throughput TCR beta sequencing. The patients took part in an open-label, single-center phase 2 trial of ibrutinib monotherapy. The sample is drawn from a study of cytotoxic CD8 clonotypes in ibrutinib-treated CLL (dated by TCRdb to 2020 to 2022). Some background on the complete study: The cohort was composed of some twelve relapsed/refractory and roughly 16 treatment-naive patients; IGHV unmutated status was identified in some 17 patients. Responses were partial in about 25 patients and complete in 2; after median about 63 months follow-up, roughly 14 stayed in remission and about 12 progressed. Response samples were taken after a median of 12 months on treatment, ranging from 6 to 36 months. On average, each sample yielded about 250,000 productive templates and about 100,000 productive rearrangements. Of the 90 or so participants in the trial, roughly 25 had longitudinal samples available. Cryopreserved peripheral blood mononuclear cells were obtained before treatment, at response, and at either sustained remission or disease progression. Every remission and progressive disease sample was obtained while ibrutinib was still being received by the patients. What the study reported, not specific to this receptor: At ibrutinib response clonality went up, during sustained remission it held steady, and at progression it dropped back toward baseline. Lymph node repertoires were not examined, and the timing of sampling was not matched between patients in sustained remission and those whose disease progressed. Public clonotypes were rare and either contracted or stayed stable during treatment, and the rise in clonality at ibrutinib response reflected the expansion of private clonotypes. At baseline, clonality was higher than in age-matched healthy donors and showed a strong correlation with circulating CD8+ T-cell counts.

Each clonotype received, on average, about 9.7x coverage in deep resolution sequencing performed on a MiSeq, where the target depth lay between 1 in 1 million and 1 in 200,000 T cells. The immunoSEQ hsTCRB Kit was used to generate the TCR beta libraries. The paper's processing steps were these. Data were analyzed with ImmunoSEQ Data Assistant and ImmunoSEQ Analyzer, with V, D and J genes assigned per IMGT definitions. Clonality, which ranges from 0 to 1, was calculated as one minus the normalized Shannon entropy of productive rearrangement frequencies. Public clonotype analysis was restricted to overrepresented clonotypes comprising at least 0.05% of each patient's repertoire. Approximately 12 age-matched healthy donor repertoires from immuneACCESS were used as controls for clonality. Sourced from immuneACCESS, this table was stored by TCRdb with only in-frame sequences that have V and J called. A share of the clones is absent; for the studies checked, an unresolved V gene accounts for under half, and the remainder has no known explanation. V, J and clone size reflect that table, while D and trimming were determined from the DNA. Within this sample are roughly 300,000 clones, with less than 85% of them counted one time only. About 6% of the sample goes to the ten largest clones.

V drops 4 bases and J drops 3 bases, leaving 13 bases in between. The germline V gene supplies CDR1 SGDLS and CDR2 YYNGEE. The CDR3 runs 14 residues from the cysteine to the phenylalanine. CDR3 DNA only is kept here, 42 bases in frame from base 1. This TCR was sampled from a human donor with chronic lymphocytic leukemia. Recombination joined TRBV9 with TRBJ1-2, with the identity of the D gene unclear. This specimen was PBMCs, taken at disease progression, from a patient treated with ibrutinib. The CDR3 loop reads CASSPWTQDYGYTF. The DNA is TGTGCCAGCAGCCCTTGGACCCAGGACTATGGCTACACCTTC.